The 10 T cell receptor beta chains presented below share a single source sample, sequenced in a study of early T cells in non-severe SARS-CoV-2 infection. MiXCR, run by TCRdb on the 5' RACE reads, gives a single entry per CDR3 protein. Found here are about 76,000 distinct CDR3 sequences, more than 10% of them singletons; the top ten hold more than 3%. The sample comprised whole blood. These receptors all come from an adult who was a healthcare worker with PCR-confirmed SARS-CoV-2 infection or an uninfected control (not recorded which).

This clonotype was detected ten times or more. The V gene is TRBV3-1, the J gene TRBJ2-7, with D unresolved. The germline V gene has CDR1 LGHDT and CDR2 YNNKEL (reference sequence). The V end lost 0 bases, the J end lost 2 bases, and 14 bases lay between the germline ends. The CDR3 sequence is 16 residues long. The CDR3 region has the DNA TGTGCCAGCAGCCAAGATCTCATACAACAACCCTACGAGCAGTACTTC. This codes for CASSQDLIQQPYEQYF.

This chain joins TRBV20-1 and TRBJ2-6; possibly TRBD1 for D (6 bases). V lost 7 bases and J lost 1, with 11 bases in between. The CDR3 totals 14 residues. Germline V gene lookup returns CDR1 DFQATT and CDR2 SNEGSKA (reference sequence). CDR3: CSVTQGSGANVLTF. In DNA, the CDR3 is TGCAGTGTTACGCAGGGGTCTGGGGCCAACGTCCTGACTTTC.

This clonotype was found a few times. V gene TRBV7-6 combines with J gene TRBJ2-7; a possible D gene is TRBD2 (6 bases). The CDR3 sequence is 15 residues long. Germline V lookup: CDR1 SGHVS, CDR2 FNYEAQ. V lost 1 base, J lost 6 bases, and 16 bases lay in between. The CDR3 is CASSLDTEGLPEQYF. In DNA, the CDR3 is TGTGCCAGCAGCTTAGATACCGAGGGACTCCCCGAGCAGTACTTC.

This clonotype has just a few counts. This rearrangement joins TRBV5-4 to TRBJ1-1; D may be TRBD1 (5 bases). CDR1 is SGHNT, CDR2 YYREEE, per germline (reference sequence). Trimming took off 4 bases at V and 3 bases at J, with 10 bases between the two ends. The CDR3 is 13 residues long. The CDR3 protein is CASSRDSHTEAFF. In nucleotides, the CDR3 is TGTGCCAGCAGCCGCGACAGCCACACTGAAGCTTTCTTT.

This clonotype was picked up many times. V is TRBV5-1 and J is TRBJ2-5; D not certain. CDR1 is SGHRS and CDR2 is YFSETQ in the germline V gene. The ends were cut back, 0 bases at V and 1 base at J, with 13 bases in the middle. There are 16 residues in the CDR3. The CDR3 region is CASSLGHRSPQETQYF. DNA for the CDR3: TGCGCCAGCAGCTTGGGACATAGGAGTCCCCAAGAGACCCAGTACTTC.

This chain links TRBV5-1 with TRBJ2-7; maybe TRBD1 (6 bases). Germline V gene data show CDR1 as SGHRS and CDR2 as YFSETQ. The CDR3 consists of 16 residues. V lost 6 bases to trimming and J lost 0 bases, with 19 bases between them. CDR3 sequence: CASTEGRGTFSYEQYF. The CDR3 nucleotides read TGCGCCAGCACCGAAGGAAGGGGGACCTTCTCCTACGAGCAGTACTTC.

This clonotype has at least ten counts. The V gene is TRBV20-1, the J gene TRBJ2-7; D call uncertain. This CDR3 region has 14 residues. The V end lost 0 bases, the J end lost 3 bases, and 12 bases lay between the germline ends. Germline loops: CDR1 DFQATT, CDR2 SNEGSKA (reference sequence). This CDR3 reads CSARDEKGRYEQYF. Here the CDR3 DNA reads TGCAGTGCTAGAGATGAAAAGGGCCGCTACGAGCAGTACTTC.

This clonotype was detected only a few times. This chain links TRBV9 with TRBJ2-3, with TRBD1 matching 12 bases. From germline, CDR1 is SGDLS and CDR2 YYNGEE. The CDR3 has 16 amino acids. Germline trimming cut 3 bases from V and 3 bases from J; bases unmatched to any gene: 5. CDR3 nucleotides: TGTGCCAGCAGCGCTGGGACAGGGGGCAAAACAGATACGCAGTATTTT. Translation gives CASSAGTGGKTDTQYF.

The rearrangement uses TRBV2 and TRBJ2-5; D might be TRBD1 or TRBD2, each matching 5 bases. Germline-derived CDR1 and CDR2 are SNHLY and FYNNEI. The CDR3 runs to 15 residues. V lost 2 bases and J lost 5, with 15 bases in between. CDR3 nucleotides: TGTGCCAGCAGTGAAACTTGGGGGAAGCTGGAGACCCAGTACTTC. It encodes CASSETWGKLETQYF.

The chain has TRBV5-8 and TRBJ1-5, with D unclear. Germline V gene data show CDR1 as SGHTS and CDR2 as YDEGEE. Trimming shortened V by 0 bases and J by 4 bases, and 5 bases separated the two germline ends. The CDR3 runs 13 residues. The CDR3 is CASSLAVNQPQHF. CDR3 DNA: TGTGCCAGCAGCTTGGCTGTAAATCAGCCCCAGCATTTT.